The rows below give T cell receptor beta chains drawn from one sample of a study of T cells in Graves' hyperthyroidism and ophthalmopathy. TCRdb processed the multiplex PCR reads anew with MiXCR; each CDR3 protein has one entry. The table shows about 500,000 distinct CDR3 sequences, with 15% to 20% occurring only once. Sequenced sample: blood. These receptors originate from a woman in her 30s with Graves' ophthalmopathy. CDR3s include the opening cysteine and the closing phenylalanine or tryptophan. Fields, in order: D gene, J gene, clone size, V gene, CDR3 DNA, CDR3 protein. The D gene is left open where the match is weak. Size is omitted from some rows. Given values are once, few, many or a class for expanded clones.

NA TRBJ2-2 NA TRBV14 TGTGCCAGCAGCCAAGTGCAGTCCAACACCGGGGAGCTGTTTTTT CASSQVQSNTGELFF
NA TRBJ1-1 many TRBV3-1 TGTGCCAGCAGCCAAGATAGCGGGGTTTGGGCTTTCTTT CASSQDSGVWAFF
NA TRBJ2-7 NA TRBV20-1 TGCAGTGCTCCCCCTGACAACTACGAGCAGTACTTC CSAPPDNYEQYF
NA TRBJ2-7 few TRBV14 TGTGCCAGCAGCCATTTTGCGCCCCCAGGTCCACGCAACTACGAGCAGTACTTC CASSHFAPPGPRNYEQYF
TRBD1 TRBJ1-4 few TRBV27 TGTGCCAGCCGGACAGGGTATGAAAAACTGTTTTTT CASRTGYEKLFF
NA TRBJ2-7 many TRBV28 TGTGCCAGCGTTCGGTTTATCCCCTACGAGCAGTACTTC CASVRFIPYEQYF
TRBD1 TRBJ1-2 few TRBV4-1 TGCGCCAGCAGCCACACAATGGGGACAGGCGAAACCTATGGCTACACCTTC CASSHTMGTGETYGYTF
TRBD1 TRBJ1-5 NA TRBV7-2 TGTGCCAGCAGCCATAAACAGGGGCCCCCCCCTAGCAATCAGCCCCAGCATTTT CASSHKQGPPPSNQPQHF
TRBD1 TRBJ2-1 NA TRBV11-3 TGTGCCAGCAGCTTAGATCAGGGGGCAGGGTCCTACAATGAGCAGTTCTTC CASSLDQGAGSYNEQFF
TRBD2 TRBJ2-2 NA TRBV9 TGTGCCAGCAGCTCCCGGACTAGCGGGGCTAACACCGGGGAGCTGTTTTTT CASSSRTSGANTGELFF
NA TRBJ1-1 many TRBV11-1 TGTGCCAGCAGCCATGACAGAAAAGGGGGGAACACTGAAGCTTTCTTT CASSHDRKGGNTEAFF
NA TRBJ2-7 few TRBV11-1 TGTGCCAGCAGCCCTCTGGGGTCCCTACAGGAGCAGTACTTC CASSPLGSLQEQYF
NA TRBJ2-7 many TRBV5-1 TGCGCCAGCAGCTTGAACCTCTACGAGCAGTACTTC CASSLNLYEQYF
NA TRBJ2-7 few TRBV20-1 TGCAGTGCTAGCCCGCAGGGAGGAGCGTTCGACTACGAGCAGTACTTC CSASPQGGAFDYEQYF
NA TRBJ1-1 many TRBV6-1 TGTGCCAGCAGAATATCAGTAAACACTGAAGCTTTCTTT CASRISVNTEAFF
TRBD1 TRBJ1-3 few TRBV28 TGTGCCAGCAGGACCGGACAGGGGCTAACTGGAAACACCATATATTTT CASRTGQGLTGNTIYF
NA TRBJ1-2 NA TRBV14 TGTGCCAGCAGCCAAACCCGGGGCTATGGCTACACCTTC CASSQTRGYGYTF
NA TRBJ1-5 NA TRBV7-9 TGTGCCAGCAGCCTCCGGACTCGAACGAGAACTTATAGCAATCAGCCCCAGCATTTT CASSLRTRTRTYSNQPQHF
NA TRBJ1-1 NA TRBV18 TGTGCCAGCTCACCAGAAAGGGCTGAAGCTTTCTTT CASSPERAEAFF
TRBD1 TRBJ1-5 few TRBV12-3/TRBV12-4 TGTGCCAGCAATGAAAACCGGGACAGTTTTTTTAGTAGAAATCAGCCCCAGCATTTT CASNENRDSFFSRNQPQHF
NA TRBJ1-5 few TRBV28 TGTGCCAGCGTTCCCTTGTCGACTTATAGCAATCAGCCCCAGCATTTT CASVPLSTYSNQPQHF
NA TRBJ1-1 few TRBV4-1 TGCGCCAGCAGCCCCCGGGACCAGAACACTGAAGCTTTCTTT CASSPRDQNTEAFF
TRBD1 TRBJ2-7 NA TRBV6-1 TGTGCCAGCAGTCCGGGGACAGGGTTATTCCACGAGCAGTACTTC CASSPGTGLFHEQYF
TRBD2 TRBJ2-7 NA TRBV20-1 TGCAGTGCTTTGACTAGCGGGACTTTCGAGCAGTACTTC CSALTSGTFEQYF
TRBD1 TRBJ2-7 few TRBV27 TGTGCCAGTAATGGACAGGGGCTGAAAAGCGACGAGCAGTACTTC CASNGQGLKSDEQYF
NA TRBJ2-7 many TRBV24-1 TGTGCCACCAGTGATTTGAACAGGGAGCAGTACTTC CATSDLNREQYF
NA TRBJ1-5 few TRBV2 TGTGCCAGCAGTGCCTCGACGGGCAATCAGCCCCAGCATTTT CASSASTGNQPQHF
TRBD2 TRBJ2-1 many TRBV24-1 TGTGCCACCAGTCCTAGCGGTCGCTCCTACAATGAGCAGTTCTTC CATSPSGRSYNEQFF
NA TRBJ1-1 NA TRBV15 TGTGCCACCAGCAGAGACCGGGAAGGCTCTGAAGCTTTCTTT CATSRDREGSEAFF
NA TRBJ1-1 NA TRBV4-3 TGCGCCAGCAGCCCTGATGGGAGGGACGCTGAAGCTTTCTTT CASSPDGRDAEAFF
TRBD1 TRBJ2-2 NA TRBV5-1 TGCGCCAGCAGCCCCCGGGACAGATTTCTCCGGGGGGAGCTGTTTTTT CASSPRDRFLRGELFF
NA TRBJ2-3 many TRBV12-3/TRBV12-4 TGTGCCAGCAGTCTTAGCGGACTCACAGATACGCAGTATTTT CASSLSGLTDTQYF
NA TRBJ2-1 many TRBV7-2 TGTGCCAGCAGCTTAAGAGTGAGTCTATTCCGCTCCTACAATGAGCAGTTCTTC CASSLRVSLFRSYNEQFF
NA TRBJ2-5 few TRBV24-1 TGTGCCACCAGTGATTTACCAGGGGGGGGGACCCAGTACTTC CATSDLPGGGTQYF
TRBD1 TRBJ1-5 many TRBV28 TGTGCCAGCAGTTTACCTCGACTTAGACAGGGACTCAATCAGCCCCAGCATTTT CASSLPRLRQGLNQPQHF
TRBD2 TRBJ2-1 NA TRBV27 TGTGCCAGCAGTTTACCAACTAGCGATCAATGGGAGCAGTTCTTC CASSLPTSDQWEQFF
TRBD2 TRBJ2-3 many TRBV2 TGTGCCAGCAGTCTTAACGGCGCCGGGAGGACAGATACGCAGTATTTT CASSLNGAGRTDTQYF
TRBD2 TRBJ2-1 many TRBV7-2 TGTGCCAGCAGCTTAGTACCTAGCGGGATAAATGAGCAGTTCTTC CASSLVPSGINEQFF
TRBD2 TRBJ2-2 NA TRBV5-1 TGCGCCAGCAGCTCCAAGACTAGCGCGAACACCGGGGAGCTGTTTTTT CASSSKTSANTGELFF
TRBD2 TRBJ2-3 many TRBV20-1 TGCAGTGCTATGACTAGCGGGCTTCCAGATACGCAGTATTTT CSAMTSGLPDTQYF
NA TRBJ2-2 few TRBV10-3 TGTGCCATCAGTGAAGGGGGGCTGGACACCGGGGAGCTGTTTTTT CAISEGGLDTGELFF
TRBD1 TRBJ1-4 few TRBV11-2 TGTGCCAGCAGCCCCTCATGGGGGGACAGCGATGAAAAACTGTTTTTT CASSPSWGDSDEKLFF
NA TRBJ1-6 many TRBV20-1 TGCAGTGCTAGAGGGACCGAAGGATCACCCCTCCACTTT CSARGTEGSPLHF
TRBD2 TRBJ2-7 many TRBV7-2 TGTGCCAGCAGCTTAGGTCTAGCGGGAGGAGCCTCTTCCTACGAGCAGTACTTC CASSLGLAGGASSYEQYF
NA TRBJ2-3 few TRBV4-2 TGTGCCAGCAGCCAAGGGTCCGGGAGTGTGGCAGATACGCAGTATTTT CASSQGSGSVADTQYF
NA TRBJ2-7 many TRBV20-1 TGCAGTGCCTCCCCGCTAGCGAGGACCTACGAGCAGTACTTC CSASPLARTYEQYF
NA TRBJ2-3 many TRBV7-3 TGTGCCAGCAGCTTAACACCTCGAGTGCCGCAGTATTTT CASSLTPRVPQYF
TRBD1 TRBJ2-1 NA TRBV27 TGTGCCAGCAGCTACGGGACAGACCTAAGCTCCTACAATGAGCAGTTCTTC CASSYGTDLSSYNEQFF
NA TRBJ1-1 few TRBV7-3 TGTGCCAGCAGCCCCCTGGAGAGGGGTCCCATGGGAGCTTTCTTT CASSPLERGPMGAFF
TRBD2 TRBJ2-2 NA TRBV7-2 TGTGCCAGCAGCTTATTAGCGGGAGGTGTAACCGGGGAGCTGTTTTTT CASSLLAGGVTGELFF
NA TRBJ1-2 many TRBV30 TGTGCCTGGAGCGTAGGACCCGGCGGCTACACCTTC CAWSVGPGGYTF